A selection of T cell receptor beta chains follows, all from one sample in a study of T cell repertoires in cytomegalovirus infection. TCRdb re-analysed the reads in MiXCR, keeping a single row per CDR3 protein. Among approximately 170,000 distinct CDR3 sequences listed, 15% to 20% were seen once. The specimen sequenced was CD8+ T cells from PBMCs. Source of these receptors: a human donor in good health (CMV status not recorded). Some clones in this sample may be carry-over from other donors' samples. Each CDR3 is given with its conserved first and last residue. D genes are given only for firm matches. The size field is filled for only some rows; it gives once, few, many or a size class.

d_call	v_call	clone_size	cdr3_length	j_call	cdr3_nt	cdr3_aa
.	TRBV7-2	few	15	TRBJ1-5	TGTGCCAGCAGCTTCAGGGCAGGTGCCGATCAGCCCCAGCATTTT	CASSFRAGADQPQHF
.	TRBV7-2	few	13	TRBJ2-2	TGTGCCAGCAGCCCAACACTCACCGGGGAGCTGTTTTTT	CASSPTLTGELFF
.	TRBV7-2	few	15	TRBJ2-7	TGTGCCAGCAGCTCAAAGGGGGGGGGGCTACACGAGCAGTACTTC	CASSSKGGGLHEQYF
TRBD1	TRBV19	.	15	TRBJ2-1	TGTGCCAGTAGTATAGATCTTGAACAGGGGTATGAGCAGTTCTTC	CASSIDLEQGYEQFF
.	TRBV7-8	few	14	TRBJ2-7	TGTGCCAGCAGCTCCCGACAGACCTCCTACGAGCAGTACTTC	CASSSRQTSYEQYF
.	TRBV20-1	few	14	TRBJ2-1	TGCAGTGCTAGAGATATGAGGTTTTACAATGAGCAGTTCTTC	CSARDMRFYNEQFF
TRBD1	TRBV19	.	14	TRBJ2-1	TGTGCCAGTAGTAACACAGGGGCATACAATGAGCAGTTCTTC	CASSNTGAYNEQFF
.	TRBV12-3/TRBV12-4	.	14	TRBJ2-1	TGTGCCAGCAGTTTAGCGCCAGCGGACAATGAGCAGTTCTTC	CASSLAPADNEQFF
.	TRBV6-5	few	16	TRBJ2-1	TGTGCCAGCAGTTACTCGAGGTCGGGAGCTTACAATGAGCAGTTCTTC	CASSYSRSGAYNEQFF
.	TRBV6-2/TRBV6-3	.	15	TRBJ2-7	TGTGCCAGCAGTTACTCTGCAACCGGCGGGTACGAGCAGTACTTC	CASSYSATGGYEQYF
.	TRBV10-3	.	13	TRBJ1-2	TGTGCCATCAGTGAGGAGGACAGCTATGGCTACACCTTC	CAISEEDSYGYTF
TRBD1	TRBV6-2/TRBV6-3	many	15	TRBJ2-1	TGTGCCAGCAGTTTCGACAGGGGGCCCTACAATGAGCAGTTCTTC	CASSFDRGPYNEQFF
TRBD1	TRBV20-1	.	15	TRBJ1-5	TGCAGTGCTCTAGACAGGGGGGTTAGCAATCAGCCCCAGCATTTT	CSALDRGVSNQPQHF
.	TRBV6-6	.	15	TRBJ2-7	TGTGCCAGCAGTTACGCAGGACAAGCTTCCTACGAGCAGTACTTC	CASSYAGQASYEQYF